The 10 T cell receptor beta chains below all came from one sample that was sequenced in a study of beta chain features in type 1 diabetes. Expressed TCRB transcripts were sequenced because the entire RNA isolate underwent reverse transcription. Clones were sequenced by immunoSEQ multiplex PCR, and TCRdb holds only the in-frame ones, with some missing. Of fewer than 550,000 clones listed, roughly 10% are singletons. The sample was naive CD4+ T cells from blood. The receptor set was obtained from a woman aged 18-29 years in good health.

This clone was seen only a few times. This sequence joins TRBV23-1 and TRBJ2-5; TRBD2 matches at 7 bases. TRBV23-1 is an ORF, with its function uncertain. V was clipped by 0 bases and J by 1 base; unmatched bases: 8. This CDR3 spans 17 amino acids. For the CDR3, the DNA is TGCGCCAGCAGTCAATCGTTCCGGGAGGCGGTCCAAGAGACCCAGTACTTC. It encodes CASSQSFREAVQETQYF.

The rearrangement joins TRBV7-9 to TRBJ1-5, with 7 bases matching TRBD1. This CDR3 comprises 13 residues. Germline assignment: CDR1 SEHNR and CDR2 FQNEAQ (reference sequence). The CDR3 sequence: CAVTPGTVQPQHF. CDR3 coding DNA: TGTGCGGTAACCCCTGGGACAGTGCAGCCCCAGCATTTT.

This clone was counted between two and nine times. V and J are TRBV9 and TRBJ2-1, with D unresolved. V was clipped by 3 bases and J by 2 bases, with 6 bases between them. The length of the CDR3 is 13 residues. Germline values: CDR1 SGDLS, CDR2 YYNGEE. This CDR3 is CASSEAAYNEQFF. The CDR3 DNA sequence: TGTGCCAGCAGCGAGGCGGCCTACAATGAGCAGTTCTTC.

This clone showed up just a few times. The J gene is TRBJ2-7, the V gene TRBV10-3, with 10 bases aligning to TRBD1. The CDR3 loop spans 16 amino acids. Germline CDR1 reads ENHRY; CDR2 reads SYGVKD. J lost 0 bases, V lost 0 bases, and 2 bases had no gene match. CDR3 sequence: CAISESDRGSSYEQYF. In nucleotides, the CDR3 is TGTGCCATCAGTGAGTCGGACAGGGGGAGCTCCTACGAGCAGTACTTC.

This chain connects TRBV7-9 to TRBJ2-1; no definite D call. Trimming removed 6 bases from V and 4 bases from J, with 4 bases in between. CDR3 size: 11 residues. Germline V lookup: CDR1 SEHNR, CDR2 FQNEAQ (reference sequence). DNA of the CDR3: TGTGCCAGCAGAGATTACAATGAGCAGTTCTTC. Its translation is CASRDYNEQFF.

This clone was seen a handful of times. This sequence joins TRBV29-1 and TRBJ2-1; 8 bases agree with TRBD2. CDR3 length: 13 amino acids. V gave up 6 bases and J gave up 9 bases; unmatched junction bases: 10. The V gene's germline CDR1 is SQVTM and CDR2 ANQGSEA. CDR3 sequence reads: CSVKGLGLGEQFF. CDR3 nucleotide sequence: TGCAGCGTGAAGGGACTAGGCCTCGGTGAGCAGTTCTTC.

This clone appeared a few times. This chain uses TRBV29-1 with TRBJ1-2; no clear D. V gave up 6 bases and J gave up 4 bases, with 9 bases separating them. The V gene's germline CDR1 is SQVTM and CDR2 ANQGSEA. The CDR3 runs to 11 residues. The CDR3 DNA reads as TGCAGCGTCCAAGCAACCTATGGCTACACCTTC. Protein product: CSVQATYGYTF. Drawing the rest from reference TRBV29-1 and TRBJ1-2, the complete variable domain is SAVISQKPSRDICQRGTSLTIQCQVDSQVTMMFWYRQQPGQSLTLIATANQGSEATYESGFVIDKFPISRPNLTFSTLTVSNMSPEDSSIYLCSVQATYGYTFGSGTRLTVV.

V usage is TRBV7-2 and J usage is TRBJ2-1; 8 nucleotides line up with TRBD2. This CDR3 is built from 13 residues. V was clipped by 4 bases and J by 10 bases; unmatched bases: 6. The germline V gene has CDR1 SGHTA and CDR2 FQGNSA. The CDR3 DNA follows: TGTGCCAGCAGCTGGCGGGGGGTTTACGAGCAGTTCTTC. Translated, it gives CASSWRGVYEQFF.

The rearrangement uses TRBV7-9 and TRBJ1-2; D gene uncertain. The CDR3 has 15 residues. CDR1 and CDR2 from the germline V gene are SEHNR and FQNEAQ (reference sequence). Trimming pared 1 base from V and 4 bases from J, leaving 13 bases between. This chain's CDR3 is CASSLGFDPFYGYTF. The CDR3 bases are TGTGCCAGCAGCTTAGGCTTCGACCCATTCTATGGCTACACCTTC.

The chain links TRBV9 to TRBJ2-2, with 7 bases that match TRBD2. CDR3 size: 16 residues. In germline, CDR1 is SGDLS, CDR2 YYNGEE. V lost 1 base, J lost 0 bases, and 3 bases stayed unmatched. CDR3 protein: CASSVLAATNTGELFF. The CDR3, as DNA: TGTGCCAGCAGCGTACTAGCGGCGACGAACACCGGGGAGCTGTTTTTT.